This TCR beta chain was identified in a study of post-analysis software for immune sequencing data (dated by TCRdb to the mid-2010s). As for the study more broadly: Recorded disease courses included relapsing-remitting, secondary progressive and progressive-relapsing multiple sclerosis, with some patients lacking subtype annotation. The patient repertoires were set against 10 to 11 previously published healthy control repertoires from donors whose ages ranged from roughly 6 to 27 years. A subset of samples was prepared in parallel using single-end sample barcoding, then pooled and co-amplified after Illumina adapter ligation.

To demonstrate the VDJtools post-analysis software, TCR beta repertoires were profiled from the peripheral blood of roughly 12 young patients with multiple sclerosis. The multiple sclerosis patients were children and adolescents ranging in age from about 6 to 16 years. The study at large found these results: Multiple sclerosis patients had significantly lower normalized Chao1 diversity than controls, a result that suggests substantial peripheral T-cell clonal expansion. The multiple sclerosis patient group was slightly younger than the control group. When samples were clustered directly using the F measure, samples prepared in the same batch co-clustered strongly, which prompted a batch-effect correction. Significantly higher frequencies in patients than in controls were found for about 5 TRBV segments, including TRBV5-6, TRBV5-1 and TRBV20-1.

The method was PCR. For sequencing, an Illumina HiSeq 2500 was employed. To reduce PCR and sequencing biases, unique molecular identifiers were built into the TCR beta cDNA libraries. Roughly 0.5 million cDNA molecules were obtained per 1 to 10 million input T cells, so each molecule approximated one T cell. The same protocol used for the earlier healthy control dataset was applied to prepare and sequence the patient libraries. Within a given batch, samples were prepared together, multiplexed and sequenced on the same HiSeq lane. Per the source publication's procedure: MIGEC was used to process the raw barcoded reads, and molecular identifier groups with only a single read were discarded before consensus assembly and CDR3 extraction. VDJtools was used for post-analysis of the clonotype tables, with diversity normalized by down-sampling every dataset to the smallest sample size. To correct batch-related cross-sample contamination, repertoire overlap clustering matched CDR3 amino acid sequences but not nucleotide sequences. TCRdb trimmed public reads at Q25 via fastp, called clones via MiXCR and kept in-frame beta chains. Every entry covers one CDR3 protein and lists the most common genes and DNA from its rows. The V and J calls shown here were made by TCRdb, not taken from the authors' results. The sample data list more than 500,000 distinct CDR3 sequences, and 30% to 40% of these were observed just once. Jointly, the top ten make up around 5.9% of the sample.

On this clonotype: Its target antigen remains unknown. No base quality values were provided; no much bigger clone lies one nucleotide off.

The CDR3, from cysteine to phenylalanine, totals 15 residues. The sequence is cut down to CDR3 DNA, 45 bases in frame from base 1. Based on the germline V gene (reference sequence), the CDR1 and CDR2 sequences are DFQATT and SNEGSKA. The junction shows trimming of 1 base on V and 13 bases on J, and the gene matches do not reach 15 bases of it. This receptor chain uses TRBV20-1 and TRBJ2-5, and TRBD2 aligns with 10 junction nucleotides. This TCR derives from a girl between 2 and 17 years old with multiple sclerosis. Sample: blood. DNA sequence: TGCAGTGCTAGAGGGGAGCGGGGGGGCAGATACGAGCGGTACTTC. The encoded protein is CSARGERGGRYERYF.